The present TCR beta chain was sequenced within a study of beta chain bispecific antibodies for T cell cancers. Whole-study findings and limits: Most targeted TRBV signal came from the leukemia cell line cells, not normal T cells.

Either OKT3 anti-CD3 antibody or CD3/CD28 beads expanded T cells from blood mononuclear cells over roughly 3 days. Each coculture: around 5 x 10^4 target cells, around 5 x 10^4 normal T cells, bispecific antibody. Clonotype quantities came from unique molecular identifier barcode counts. TCRdb re-called the 5' RACE reads with MiXCR, one entry per CDR3 protein. The sample contains 15,000 to 20,000 distinct CDR3 sequences, approximately 2% of which appear only once. The CDR3 runs to 14 residues. Germline CDR1 is SGHAT and CDR2 is FQNNGV. About this clonotype itself: The target antigen is unknown. It may be a read error: a sequence one base away is much more abundant.

V and J are TRBV11-2 and TRBJ1-2; 7 nucleotides align to TRBD1. Sequencing was performed on healthy donor T cells cultured with leukemia cells. This clonotype was sampled from a human donor in good health. Some clones in this sample may be carry-over from other donors' samples. The CDR3 loop reads CVSSFTTGDYGYTF. As DNA, the CDR3 is TGTGTCAGCAGCTTTACAACAGGGGATTATGGCTACACCTTC.